This T cell receptor beta chain is from a study of PD-1 blockade in mismatch repair-deficient tumors. Whole-study findings and limits: Tumor-resident clones, often absent from pretreatment blood, expanded after pembrolizumab and then contracted.

In regard to this clone: Its antigen remains unknown.

CDR3 length: 13 residues. Per germline, CDR1 ENHRY and CDR2 SYGVKD. V lost 5 bases and J 1 base, leaving 8 bases between the germline ends. All patients were mismatch repair deficient, assessed by either PCR or immunohistochemistry. Profiled with immunoSEQ multiplex PCR; TCRdb holds only in-frame clones, not every one. The sample has some 25,000 clones; approximately 84% are singletons. The rearrangement joins TRBV10-3 to TRBJ1-1; D gene uncertain. The starting material was PBMCs, obtained before pembrolizumab treatment. The clonotype comes from an adult with mismatch repair-deficient cancer. This CDR3 is CAISWAGNTEAFF. The DNA of the CDR3 is TGTGCCATCAGTTGGGCGGGGAACACTGAAGCTTTCTTT.